This record concerns one T cell receptor beta chain sequence. Its antigen is still unknown. PCR amplification relied on 60 Vbeta primers (plus 13 Jbeta primers). TCRdb's copy holds only in-frame clones and misses some; the assay was immunoSEQ multiplex PCR. The table counts 130,000 to 150,000 clones; 0.85% to 1% lies in the top ten. CDR1 and CDR2 (germline): SSHAT, FNYEAQ (reference sequence). CDR3 length: 15 residues. V lost 1 base and J lost 2, with 11 bases in between. This entry belongs to a study of cytomegalovirus exposure and HLA in healthy donors. Overall study results and limits: When the data were analyzed later, several of the most significant clusters appeared to be linked to common viral pathogens. Most TCR beta V segments were productive about 87% or about 30% of the time in an earlier analysis.

Unrecorded immune exposure was likely among donors, who were nominally healthy when sampled. The sequenced sample was PBMCs. The V gene is TRBV7-7, the J gene TRBJ2-5, with D possibly being TRBD1 (6 bases). The receptor comes from a male donor in good health and CMV-seronegative. For the CDR3, the DNA is TGTGCCAGCAGCTTAGGGGGGCCTACACAAGAGACCCAGTACTTC. As protein: CASSLGGPTQETQYF.